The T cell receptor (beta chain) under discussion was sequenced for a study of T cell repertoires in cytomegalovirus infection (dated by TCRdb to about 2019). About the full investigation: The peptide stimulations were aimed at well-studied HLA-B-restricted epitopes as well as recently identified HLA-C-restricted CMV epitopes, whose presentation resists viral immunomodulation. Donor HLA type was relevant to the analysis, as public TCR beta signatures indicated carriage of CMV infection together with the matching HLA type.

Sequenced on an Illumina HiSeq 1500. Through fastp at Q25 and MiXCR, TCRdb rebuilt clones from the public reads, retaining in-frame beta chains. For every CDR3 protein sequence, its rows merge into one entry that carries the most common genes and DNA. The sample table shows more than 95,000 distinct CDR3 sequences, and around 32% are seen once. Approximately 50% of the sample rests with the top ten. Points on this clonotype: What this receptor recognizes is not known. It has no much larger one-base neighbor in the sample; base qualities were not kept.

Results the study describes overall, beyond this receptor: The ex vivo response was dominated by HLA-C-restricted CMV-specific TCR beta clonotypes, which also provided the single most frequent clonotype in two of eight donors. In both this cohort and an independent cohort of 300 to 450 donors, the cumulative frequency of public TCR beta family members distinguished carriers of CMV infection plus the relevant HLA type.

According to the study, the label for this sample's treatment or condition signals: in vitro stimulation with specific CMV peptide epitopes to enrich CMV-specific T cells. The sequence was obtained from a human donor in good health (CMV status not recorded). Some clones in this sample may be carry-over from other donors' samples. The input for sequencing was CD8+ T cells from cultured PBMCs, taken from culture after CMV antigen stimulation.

The CDR3 reads as follows: CASRQEGNTIYF. The sequenced DNA: TGTGCCAGCAGACAAGAAGGAAACACCATATATTTT. The chain couples TRBV6-1 to TRBJ1-3, with no confident D gene call. The junction carries 7 bases between V and J, which are trimmed by 6 bases and 4 bases respectively. The germline V gene encodes CDR1 MNHNS and CDR2 SASEGT. From the cysteine up to the phenylalanine, the CDR3 has a length of 12 residues. Only the CDR3 DNA stays, 36 bases, in frame from base 1.